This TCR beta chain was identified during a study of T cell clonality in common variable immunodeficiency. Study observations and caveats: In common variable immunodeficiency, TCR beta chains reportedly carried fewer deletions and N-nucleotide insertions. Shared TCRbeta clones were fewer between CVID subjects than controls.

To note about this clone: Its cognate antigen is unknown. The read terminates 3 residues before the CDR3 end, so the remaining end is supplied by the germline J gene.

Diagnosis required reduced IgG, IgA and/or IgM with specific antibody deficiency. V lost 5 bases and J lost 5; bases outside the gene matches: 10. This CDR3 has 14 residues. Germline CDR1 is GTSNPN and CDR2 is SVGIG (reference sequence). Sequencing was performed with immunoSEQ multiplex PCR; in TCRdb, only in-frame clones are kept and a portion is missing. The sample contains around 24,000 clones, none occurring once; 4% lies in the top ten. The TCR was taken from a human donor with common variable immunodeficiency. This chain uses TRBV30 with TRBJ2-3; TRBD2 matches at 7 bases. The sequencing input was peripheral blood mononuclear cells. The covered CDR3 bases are TGTGCCTGGGGGGCGGCTAGCGGAAGAGATACG. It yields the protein CAWGAASGRDT. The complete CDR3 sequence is CAWGAASGRDTQYF. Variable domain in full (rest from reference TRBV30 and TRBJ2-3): SQTIHQWPATLVQPVGSPLSLECTVEGTSNPNLYWYRQAAGRGLQLLFYSVGIGQISSEVPQNLSASRPQDRQFILSSKKLLLSDSGFYLCAWGAASGRDTQYFGPGTRLTVL.